This T cell receptor (beta chain) was identified in a study of response to subunit inactivated influenza vaccine. TCRdb used MiXCR to reprocess the RT-PCR reads, holding one entry per CDR3 protein. Of about 650,000 distinct CDR3 sequences in the sample, around 13% were seen once. CDR1 is MDHEN, CDR2 SYDVKM, per germline. The V end lost 3 bases, the J end lost 4 bases, and 10 bases lay between the germline ends. This CDR3 has 14 residues. This clonotype has at least ten counts. The antigen is unknown. Study conclusions and caveats: Authors proposed each seasonal influenza vaccination draws in few new T cells.

The sequence was obtained from a man aged 45-65 years who received an inactivated influenza vaccine. The input for sequencing was PBMCs from blood, taken around 14 days before vaccination. The V call is TRBV28, the J call TRBJ2-1; D gene ambiguous. Here the CDR3 reads CASSFPRLYNEQFF. As DNA, the CDR3 is TGTGCCAGCAGTTTTCCCAGGCTGTACAATGAGCAGTTCTTC.